The 19 T cell receptor beta chains presented below share a single source sample, sequenced in a study of shared clonotypes between healthy human individuals. Libraries were prepared by immunoSEQ multiplex PCR; TCRdb keeps only in-frame clonotypes and omits some of them. This sample yields about 2.4 million clones, of which 93% are seen a single time; 0.36% belongs to the top ten. Sequencing was performed on naive CD4+ T cells from PBMCs. Subset: CD45RA+ positively selected. The receptors here all came from a young man in good health. Some clones in this sample may be carry-over from other donors' samples.

The chain carries TRBV6-1 and TRBJ1-2; D unclear. Germline CDR1 and CDR2: MNHNS and SASEGT. The CDR3 totals 14 residues. Trimming removed 0 bases at V and 5 bases at J, with 10 bases between. CDR3 amino acids: CASSEAFLGYGYTF. DNA of the CDR3: TGTGCCAGCAGTGAAGCGTTTTTGGGGTATGGCTACACCTTC.

The chain carries TRBV2 and TRBJ1-6; D uncertain. The CDR3 spans 14 residues. Trimming shortened V by 4 bases and J by 5 bases, and 9 bases separated the two germline ends. Germline CDR1 reads SNHLY; CDR2 reads FYNNEI. CDR3 loop: CASSGVSHNSPLHF. CDR3 nucleotide sequence: TGTGCCAGCAGTGGGGTCAGTCATAATTCACCCCTCCACTTT.

The chain has TRBV6-5 and TRBJ1-2; maybe TRBD1 (6 bases). The V end lost 4 bases, the J end lost 4 bases, and 13 bases lay between the germline ends. Germline V gene lookup returns CDR1 MNHEY and CDR2 SVGAGI. The CDR3 contains 14 residues. CDR3 DNA sequence: TGTGCCAGCAGTTCCCGGGACAACATCTATGGCTACACCTTC. It codes for CASSSRDNIYGYTF.

This rearrangement joins TRBV28 to TRBJ1-2; the D gene is possibly TRBD1 (6 bases). V lost 6 bases and J 7 bases, leaving 21 bases between the germline ends. Looked up from germline, CDR1 is MDHEN and CDR2 is SYDVKM. This CDR3 contains 15 residues. Written as DNA, the CDR3 is TGTGCCAGCAGGGCCCGGTGGGGGCGTCATCGTGGCTACACCTTC. Amino acids: CASRARWGRHRGYTF.

This chain links TRBV6-5 with TRBJ1-1, with D possibly matching TRBD1 (5 bases). Between the trimmed V and J ends, which lost 2 bases and 0 bases, there was a span of 7 bases. Germline assignment: CDR1 MNHEY and CDR2 SVGAGI. This CDR3 has 14 amino acids. CDR3 protein: CASSYNRMNTEAFF. The CDR3 DNA is TGTGCCAGCAGTTACAACAGGATGAACACTGAAGCTTTCTTT.

The chain carries TRBV28 and TRBJ1-5; D unclear. CDR1 and CDR2 (germline): MDHEN, SYDVKM. This CDR3 spans 16 amino acids. V was clipped by 5 bases and J by 4 bases, with 18 bases between them. CDR3 DNA: TGTGCCAGCAGTCCCCTGGGGAGTTTCAAAAATCAGCCCCAGCATTTT. Translation gives CASSPLGSFKNQPQHF.

The chain has TRBV18 and TRBJ1-3; no definite D call. The germline V gene has CDR1 KGHSH and CDR2 LQKENI. The CDR3 runs to 16 residues. The germline V and J ends were trimmed by 3 bases and 0 bases, with 12 bases remaining between them. CDR3 sequence: CASSPPDGISGNTIYF. CDR3 DNA sequence: TGTGCCAGCTCACCTCCAGACGGGATCTCTGGAAACACCATATATTTT.

The chain has TRBV18 and TRBJ2-3; D may be TRBD2 (5 bases). V was trimmed by 2 bases and J by 9 bases, leaving 9 bases between them. The germline gives CDR1 KGHSH, CDR2 LQKENI. The CDR3 covers 12 residues. The CDR3 protein is CASSPEGRTQYF. For the CDR3, the DNA is TGTGCCAGCTCACCAGAGGGCCGGACGCAGTATTTT.

The chain joins TRBV5-4 to TRBJ1-1; D perhaps matches TRBD1 (6 bases). V dropped 4 bases and J dropped 5 bases, with 12 bases sitting between them. Germline V gene data show CDR1 as SGHNT and CDR2 as YYREEE (reference sequence). CDR3 length equals 13 residues. CDR3 sequence: CASSLTGSTEAFF. The DNA for the CDR3 is TGTGCCAGCAGCCTAACAGGGTCTACTGAAGCTTTCTTT.

The chain combines TRBV18 with TRBJ2-7; D could derive from TRBD1 or TRBD2 (6 bases each). V was pared by 6 bases and J by 2 bases, with 20 bases between. This CDR3 is 16 amino acids long. Germline CDR1 and CDR2: KGHSH and LQKENI. In DNA form, the CDR3 reads TGTGCCAGCTCCTTCTCGGGGGCCAGCGGACCCTACGAGCAGTACTTC. It codes for CASSFSGASGPYEQYF.

V is TRBV19 and J is TRBJ1-6; D not resolved. CDR3 size: 16 residues. Germline CDR1 and CDR2: LNHDA and SQIVND (reference sequence). Trimming cost V 2 bases and J 8 bases, with 16 bases left between them. CDR3 amino acids: CASSIPTRMSDSPLHF. The CDR3 DNA is TGTGCCAGTAGTATACCCACGAGGATGTCGGATTCACCCCTCCACTTT.

The chain is built from TRBV28 and TRBJ1-6, with 8 bases matching TRBD1. J lost 5 bases, V lost 5 bases, and 11 bases had no gene match. CDR3 length: 17 amino acids. Germline CDR1 MDHEN, CDR2 SYDVKM. Written as DNA, the CDR3 is TGTGCCAGCAGTCCCCCCGGGGGGACAGGCGATAATTCACCCCTCCACTTT. Its protein product is CASSPPGGTGDNSPLHF. Drawing the rest from reference TRBV28 and TRBJ1-6, the complete variable domain is DVKVTQSSRYLVKRTGEKVFLECVQDMDHENMFWYRQDPGLGLRLIYFSYDVKMKEKGDIPEGYSVSREKKERFSLILESASTNQTSMYLCASSPPGGTGDNSPLHFGNGTRLTVT.

This clone was counted once. V usage is TRBV28 and J usage is TRBJ2-7, with 8 bases matching TRBD1. CDR1 is MDHEN and CDR2 is SYDVKM in the germline V gene. This CDR3 is built from 14 residues. J lost 4 bases, V lost 5 bases, and 7 bases had no gene match. The CDR3 DNA is TGTGCCAGCAGTCCCCCGGACAGGGATTACGAGCAGTACTTC. Its translation: CASSPPDRDYEQYF.

This rearrangement joins TRBV6-5 to TRBJ2-7, with D hard to call. This CDR3 has 12 amino acids. V was trimmed by 6 bases and J by 7 bases, leaving 13 bases between them. Per the germline V gene, CDR1 is MNHEY and CDR2 is SVGAGI. In DNA, the CDR3 is TGTGCCAGCAGCCGGACCCTCTCTGAGCAGTACTTC. Its protein product is CASSRTLSEQYF.

This chain connects TRBV5-4 to TRBJ2-7, with D hard to call. The CDR3 loop spans 11 amino acids. Trimming took off 4 bases at V and 4 bases at J, with 6 bases between the two ends. Germline V gene data show CDR1 as SGHNT and CDR2 as YYREEE (reference sequence). The CDR3 DNA is TGTGCCAGCAGCAAAGGGTACGAGCAGTACTTC. Residues: CASSKGYEQYF.

The chain recombines TRBV19 with TRBJ2-2; D perhaps matches TRBD1 (6 bases). V lost 7 bases to trimming and J lost 3 bases, with 15 bases between them. The CDR3 runs to 15 residues. Per germline, CDR1 LNHDA and CDR2 SQIVND (reference sequence). Written as DNA, the CDR3 is TGTGCCAGTATCGGCCCCCGACAGGACACCGGGGAGCTGTTTTTT. Its translation is CASIGPRQDTGELFF.

CDR3 nucleotide sequence: TGCGCCAGCAGCTTCCTCGGAGGGAGCGGGCAAGAGACCCAGTACTTC. Amino acid sequence: CASSFLGGSGQETQYF. V gene TRBV4-1 combines with J gene TRBJ2-5; the D gene is possibly TRBD2 (6 bases). Trimming stripped 5 bases from V and 2 bases from J, with 18 bases between. Germline V gene sequence: CDR1 MGHRA, CDR2 YSYEKL. This CDR3 is built from 16 residues.

This clone was counted a single time. The gene calls are TRBV6-5 and TRBJ2-1; D is possibly TRBD1 or TRBD2 (5 bases each). V gave up 8 bases and J gave up 1 base, with 9 bases separating them. CDR3 size: 13 residues. Per the germline V gene, CDR1 is MNHEY and CDR2 is SVGAGI. For the CDR3, the DNA is TGTGCCAGCGGGGGTGAATCCTACAATGAGCAGTTCTTC. It codes for CASGGESYNEQFF.

The genes are TRBV7-3 and TRBJ2-2; D is uncertain. Germline-derived CDR1 and CDR2 are SGHTA and FQGTGA. The CDR3 is made up of 14 amino acids. The V end lost 5 bases, the J end lost 3 bases, and 10 bases lay between the germline ends. CDR3: CASSPNYYTGELFF. DNA of the CDR3: TGTGCCAGCAGCCCAAACTACTACACCGGGGAGCTGTTTTTT.